These 20 T cell receptor beta chains were all obtained from the same sample, sequenced in a study of response to subunit inactivated influenza vaccine. TCRdb called the RT-PCR reads again in MiXCR, with one record for every CDR3 protein. The sample lists over 450,000 distinct CDR3 sequences, 10% to 15% occurring once. The sample in question was PBMCs from blood, obtained 35 to 45 days after vaccination. All receptors derive from a man aged 50-60 years who received an inactivated influenza vaccine.

The chain couples TRBV6-4 to TRBJ2-3, with D perhaps TRBD2 (5 bases). The germline V gene encodes CDR1 MRHNA and CDR2 SNTAGT. CDR3 length: 15 residues. Trimming pared 2 bases from V and 0 bases from J, leaving 9 bases between. CDR3 region: CASSDEGTSTDTQYF. DNA for the CDR3: TGTGCCAGCAGTGACGAGGGAACTAGCACAGATACGCAGTATTTT.

This clonotype was found a few times. The J gene is TRBJ2-1, the V gene TRBV20-1; D call uncertain. The CDR3 has 14 residues. Germline V gene data show CDR1 as DFQATT and CDR2 as SNEGSKA (reference sequence). Trimming took 2 bases from V and 0 from J, leaving 8 bases between them. The CDR3 is CSARPVSSYNEQFF. The CDR3 nucleotides read TGCAGTGCTAGACCCGTTAGCTCCTACAATGAGCAGTTCTTC.

The chain joins TRBV3-1 to TRBJ2-5; 7 bases align to TRBD1. Germline V gene lookup returns CDR1 LGHDT and CDR2 YNNKEL (reference sequence). With V trimmed by 2 bases and J by 4 bases, 7 bases remained unmatched. This CDR3 comprises 15 residues. CDR3: CASSQRPGTAETQYF. For the CDR3, the DNA is TGTGCCAGCAGCCAACGCCCCGGGACAGCAGAGACCCAGTACTTC.

This clonotype showed up just a few times. The chain is built from TRBV19 and TRBJ2-5; 9 nucleotides align to TRBD1. From germline, CDR1 is LNHDA and CDR2 SQIVND (reference sequence). The CDR3 has 14 residues. V gave up 6 bases and J gave up 5 bases; unmatched junction bases: 7. CDR3 sequence (DNA): TGTGCCAGTAGACACCGGACAGGGGAGGAGACCCAGTACTTC. It codes for CASRHRTGEETQYF.

The rearrangement links TRBV6-2 or TRBV6-3 to TRBJ2-1; D not resolved. CDR1 is MNHEY, CDR2 SVGEGT, per germline. This CDR3 spans 16 amino acids. Trimming took 5 bases from V and 4 from J, leaving 18 bases between them. DNA of the CDR3: TGTGCCAGCAGTCCTCCGGTACATCTTGCTTACAATGAGCAGTTCTTC. Translation gives CASSPPVHLAYNEQFF.

The sample holds many counts of this clonotype. The gene calls are TRBV20-1 and TRBJ2-1; D is unresolved. The CDR3 extends over 12 amino acids. Trimming removed 3 bases from V and 2 bases from J, with 5 bases in between. The germline V gene encodes CDR1 DFQATT and CDR2 SNEGSKA (reference sequence). The DNA of the CDR3 is TGCAGTGCTAGTAGGGCCTACAATGAGCAGTTCTTC. Its protein is CSASRAYNEQFF.

The V gene is TRBV11-3, the J gene TRBJ2-4, with D hard to call. The CDR3 sequence is 13 residues long. The ends were cut back, 0 bases at V and 6 bases at J, with 6 bases in the middle. Germline values: CDR1 SGHNT, CDR2 YENEEA. CDR3 residues: CASSLDSGNIQYF. DNA of the CDR3: TGTGCCAGCAGCTTAGATTCTGGAAACATTCAGTACTTC.

In this sample, this clonotype turned up many times. This chain uses TRBV28 with TRBJ2-7, with 10 bases lining up with TRBD1. V lost 2 bases, J lost 5 bases, and 15 bases stayed unmatched. Germline CDR1 and CDR2: MDHEN and SYDVKM. CDR3 length: 18 amino acids. The CDR3 DNA is TGTGCCAGCAGTTTAAGATTCGACAGGGGGCTGGTAAAGAACGAGCAGTACTTC. Its protein product is CASSLRFDRGLVKNEQYF.

This clonotype has just a few counts. As DNA, the CDR3 is TGTGCCAGCAGCCTAAATTCCAATGAGCAGTTCTTC. This gives the protein CASSLNSNEQFF. This chain uses TRBV4-2 with TRBJ2-1; D unclear. From germline, CDR1 is LGHNA and CDR2 YNFKEQ. Deletions cut 4 bases from V and 6 bases from J, with 7 bases between. The CDR3 contains 12 residues.

This chain connects TRBV7-2 to TRBJ2-7; D may match TRBD1 or TRBD2 (6 bases each). The CDR3 consists of 14 residues. Germline values: CDR1 SGHTA, CDR2 FQGNSA. Trimming stripped 5 bases from V and 2 bases from J, with 13 bases between. The CDR3 DNA reads as TGTGCCAGCAGCCCCCGGAGGGGGACCTACGAGCAGTACTTC. Amino acid sequence: CASSPRRGTYEQYF.

This clonotype was detected many times. The rearrangement links TRBV12-3 or TRBV12-4 to TRBJ2-5; D unclear. CDR3 length equals 13 residues. The germline V and J ends were trimmed by 5 bases and 4 bases, with 11 bases remaining between them. The CDR3 sequence: CASSLVSGETQYF. CDR3 coding DNA: TGTGCCAGCAGTCTTGTTTCAGGAGAGACCCAGTACTTC.

This rearrangement joins TRBV2 to TRBJ2-7; 7 positions match TRBD2. The J segment lost 4 bases and the V segment lost 4 bases, leaving 7 bases of the junction unmatched. The CDR3 length is 14 residues. Germline CDR1 and CDR2: SNHLY and FYNNEI. The DNA for the CDR3 is TGTGCCAGCAGTGTAGGGAGGGGAGTATACGAGCAGTACTTC. Residues: CASSVGRGVYEQYF.

This clonotype was observed many times. V and J are TRBV7-2 and TRBJ2-7; D not certain. The CDR3 extends over 13 amino acids. Deletions cut 4 bases from V and 6 bases from J, with 13 bases between. Germline V gene data show CDR1 as SGHTA and CDR2 as FQGNSA. CDR3 sequence reads: CASSSYPATEQYF. The CDR3, as DNA: TGTGCCAGCAGCTCCTACCCCGCTACCGAGCAGTACTTC. The full variable domain, rest sourced from reference TRBV7-2 and TRBJ2-7, is GAGVSQSPSNKVTEKGKDVELRCDPISGHTALYWYRQSLGQGLEFLIYFQGNSAPDKSGLPSDRFSAERTGGSVSTLTIQRTQQEDSAVYLCASSSYPATEQYFGPGTRLTVT.

This clonotype has a handful of counts. The genes are TRBV9 and TRBJ2-1; no clear D gene. The CDR3 covers 11 residues. Trimming removed 0 bases at V and 10 bases at J, with 5 bases between. The germline gives CDR1 SGDLS, CDR2 YYNGEE. CDR3: CASSVGEEQFF. The CDR3 DNA reads TGTGCCAGCAGCGTAGGGGAAGAGCAGTTCTTC.

This clonotype was seen more than once but under ten times. V is TRBV9 and J is TRBJ2-3, with D hard to call. The germline V and J ends were trimmed by 4 bases and 2 bases, with 8 bases remaining between them. CDR1 and CDR2 from the germline V gene are SGDLS and YYNGEE. The CDR3 length is 13 residues. The CDR3 DNA follows: TGTGCCAGCAGCTTTGGGTTCACAGATACGCAGTATTTT. Protein: CASSFGFTDTQYF.

This chain uses TRBV7-8 with TRBJ1-1; D might be TRBD1 (5 bases). Germline V CDR1 and CDR2: SGHVS, FQNEAQ. The V end lost 0 bases, the J end lost 5 bases, and 19 bases lay between the germline ends. This CDR3 comprises 17 residues. The CDR3, as DNA: TGTGCCAGCAGCTTAGCGCCGGCAGGGAGGGCGAGGACTGAAGCTTTCTTT. Its protein product is CASSLAPAGRARTEAFF.

The chain joins TRBV6-2 or TRBV6-3 to TRBJ2-7; D is perhaps TRBD1 or TRBD2 (5 bases each). Germline CDR1 MNHEY, CDR2 SVGEGT. V gave up 6 bases and J gave up 11 bases, with 41 bases separating them. The CDR3 spans 20 residues. This CDR3 reads CASSLRLGTDLYFLLRYKYF. The CDR3 bases are TGTGCCAGCAGCTTACGACTCGGGACGGATCTCTACTTCCTCCTGAGATACAAGTACTTC.

The rearrangement links TRBV20-1 to TRBJ2-1; 10 nucleotides agree with TRBD2. The CDR3 consists of 13 residues. Germline assignment: CDR1 DFQATT and CDR2 SNEGSKA (reference sequence). The V and J ends lost 4 bases and 8 bases, in that order; junction bases with no gene match: 5. CDR3 region: CSANLAGDYEQFF. CDR3 in DNA: TGCAGTGCTAATCTAGCGGGGGATTATGAGCAGTTCTTC.

This clonotype has just a few counts. The chain is built from TRBV20-1 and TRBJ1-1; D unclear. CDR1 is DFQATT, CDR2 SNEGSKA, per germline (reference sequence). The CDR3 has 11 amino acids. The V end was cut by 0 bases, the J end by 6 bases, with 5 bases between. The CDR3, as DNA: TGCAGTGCTAGAGATCCACCTGAAGCTTTCTTT. Translating it yields CSARDPPEAFF.

Note on this clonotype: The germline gene is not matched at one end of the junction; a read error may be the cause. The chain combines TRBV5-1 with TRBJ2-5; possible D gene TRBD1, 5 bases. CDR1 and CDR2 (germline): SGHRS, YFSETQ. This CDR3 spans 14 amino acids. The CDR3 sequence: CANSLVSGQETQYF. The CDR3 bases are TGCGCCAACAGCTTGGTCTCAGGGCAAGAGACCCAGTACTTC.